The clone carrying this T cell receptor (beta chain) appeared a few times. V was pared by 0 bases and J by 10 bases, with 1 base of the junction left unmatched. This CDR3 region has 12 residues. Under the authors' procedure: Cell counts per sample came from amplifying reference gene primers. Repertoires were generated with immunoSEQ multiplex PCR, while TCRdb's copy carries only in-frame clones and drops some. That table furnishes V, J and clone size, whereas the DNA furnished D and trimming. The sample holds 330,000 or so clones, less than 90% seen once. The source of the sample is a study of blood T cell repertoires in COVID-19. Study-level background: From the United States, Italy and Spain came samples of acute and convalescent COVID-19. In each case, the material was cDNA or gDNA derived from T cells, B-cell-depleted T cells, or PBMCs.

The J gene is TRBJ1-1, the V gene TRBV12-3 or TRBV12-4, with 8 bases aligning to TRBD1. The TCR sequence derives from a woman under 40 who had recovered from COVID-19. Sequencing was performed on PBMCs or T cells enriched from blood (not recorded which). CDR3 nucleotides: TGTGCCAGCAGTTTAGCCGGGACAGGAGCTTTCTTT. This sequence encodes CASSLAGTGAFF.